The present T cell receptor beta chain was sequenced within a study of cytomegalovirus exposure and HLA in healthy donors. The assay was immunoSEQ multiplex PCR, and TCRdb's table has in-frame clones only and misses some. The sample carries roughly 260,000 clones, around nine tenths recorded once. It was the roughly 120-subject validation cohort, separate from the approximately 680-subject first cohort, to which the donors belonged. V lost 8 bases to trimming and J lost 3 bases, with 16 bases between them. The CDR3 spans 14 residues. Germline V gene lookup returns CDR1 MDHEN and CDR2 SYDVKM. This chain uses TRBV28 with TRBJ1-1; D is perhaps TRBD1 (6 bases). The receptor comes from a man aged 18 to 30 in good health and CMV-seronegative. Sample: PBMCs. The CDR3 loop reads CASSPGQTHTEAFF. In nucleotides, the CDR3 is TGTGCCAGCTCACCCGGACAGACCCACACTGAAGCTTTCTTT. Based on the CDR3 plus reference TRBV28 and TRBJ1-1, the full variable domain is DVKVTQSSRYLVKRTGEKVFLECVQDMDHENMFWYRQDPGLGLRLIYFSYDVKMKEKGDIPEGYSVSREKKERFSLILESASTNQTSMYLCASSPGQTHTEAFFGQGTRLTVV.